This T cell receptor (beta chain) was obtained from a study of response to subunit inactivated influenza vaccine (dated by TCRdb to the late 2010s). A note on the overall study: Deep quantitative T cell receptor repertoire profiling was used in the study to track responses to a trivalent subunit inactivated influenza vaccine. Paper-wide results and their limitations: The authors proposed that each seasonal influenza vaccination may bring in only a limited number of new T cells.

V is reduced by 0 bases and J by 5 bases, leaving a spacing of 7 bases between them. Spanning cysteine to phenylalanine, the CDR3 consists of 14 amino acids. Only the CDR3 DNA is retained, 42 bases long and in frame from the first base. To prepare the library, RT-PCR was applied. Sequencing was carried out with an Illumina HiSeq 2500. TCRdb reprocessing: public reads trimmed at Q25 with fastp, clones called with MiXCR, in-frame beta chains kept. Duplicate CDR3 protein sequences are folded into a single record with the most common DNA and genes. The sample table contains roughly 790,000 distinct CDR3 sequences; only one count was recorded for about 20% of them. Clones ranked in the top ten supply 10% of the sample. On this clonotype: No cognate antigen has been identified for it. Qualities for individual bases were not recorded, and no much larger clone is one base off.

Sample: PBMCs from blood, taken around 5 days after vaccination. The TCR sequence derives from a man aged 50-60 years who received an inactivated influenza vaccine. Donor details come from another sample of the same person, matched by shared clones. The chain is encoded by TRBV12-3 or TRBV12-4 joined to TRBJ2-2; the D gene is unclear. At the DNA level, the sequence is TGTGCCAGCAGTTTAGCCGTTAGTACCGGGGAGCTGTTTTTT. Translation gives CASSLAVSTGELFF.